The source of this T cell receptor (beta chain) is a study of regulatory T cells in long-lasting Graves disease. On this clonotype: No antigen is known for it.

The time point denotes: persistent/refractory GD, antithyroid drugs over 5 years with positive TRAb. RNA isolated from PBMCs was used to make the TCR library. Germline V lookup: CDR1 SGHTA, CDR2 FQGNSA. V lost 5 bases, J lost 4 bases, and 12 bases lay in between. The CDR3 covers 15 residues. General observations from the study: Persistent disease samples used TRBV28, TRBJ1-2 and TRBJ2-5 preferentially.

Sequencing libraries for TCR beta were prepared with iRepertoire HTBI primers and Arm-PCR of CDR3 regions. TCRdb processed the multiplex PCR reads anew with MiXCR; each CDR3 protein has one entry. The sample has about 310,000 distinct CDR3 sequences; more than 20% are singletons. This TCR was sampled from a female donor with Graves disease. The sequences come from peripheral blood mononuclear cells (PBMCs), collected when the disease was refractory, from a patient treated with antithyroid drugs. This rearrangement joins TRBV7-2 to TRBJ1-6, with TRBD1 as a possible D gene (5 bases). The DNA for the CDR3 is TGTGCCAGCAGCAGACCGGGACTGTATAATTCACCCCTCCACTTT. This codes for CASSRPGLYNSPLHF.